The 27 T cell receptor beta chains in this list originate from one sample, sequenced in a study of PD-1 blockade in mismatch repair-deficient tumors. The assay was immunoSEQ multiplex PCR, and TCRdb's table has in-frame clones only and misses some. The sample contains 70,000 to 90,000 clones, roughly 80% of which appear only once. The specimen was peripheral blood, collected 44 weeks after starting pembrolizumab. The source of these receptors is an adult with mismatch repair-deficient cancer.

The chain recombines TRBV15 with TRBJ1-2, with TRBD1 as a possible D gene (5 bases). The V end lost 0 bases, the J end lost 4 bases, and 15 bases lay between the germline ends. This CDR3 is 16 amino acids long. The germline CDR1 and CDR2 sequences are LNHNV and YYDKDF (reference sequence). DNA of the CDR3: TGTGCCACCAGCAGAGAATGGCAGGGCGCTGTCTATGGCTACACCTTC. Protein product: CATSREWQGAVYGYTF. The variable domain in full, completed from reference TRBV15 and TRBJ1-2, reads DAMVIQNPRYQVTQFGKPVTLSCSQTLNHNVMYWYQQKSSQAPKLLFHYYDKDFNNEADTPDNFQSRRPNTSFCFLDIRSPGLGDTAMYLCATSREWQGAVYGYTFGSGTRLTVV.

The V and J genes are TRBV9 and TRBJ2-1; D not resolved. The V end lost 4 bases, the J end lost 8 bases, and 16 bases lay between the germline ends. The CDR3 totals 14 residues. Per the germline V gene, CDR1 is SGDLS and CDR2 is YYNGEE. The CDR3 reads CASSFATGFDEQFF. CDR3 coding DNA: TGTGCCAGCAGCTTCGCGACTGGGTTTGATGAGCAGTTCTTC.

This rearrangement joins TRBV2 to TRBJ2-5; tentative D call: TRBD2 (5 bases). Germline values: CDR1 SNHLY, CDR2 FYNNEI. CDR3 length: 14 amino acids. V was pared by 5 bases and J by 3 bases, with 13 bases between. This chain's CDR3 is CASSLRGGEETQYF. CDR3 nucleotide sequence: TGTGCCAGCAGTCTCCGGGGTGGAGAAGAGACCCAGTACTTC.

The sample holds one count of this clone. V and J are TRBV7-2 and TRBJ2-1; TRBD2 matches 9 bases. This CDR3 has 15 residues. CDR1 and CDR2 from the germline V gene are SGHTA and FQGNSA. Unmatched junction bases numbered 3, after V lost 2 bases and J lost 4 bases. CDR3: CASSLLAGYYNEQFF. CDR3 coding DNA: TGTGCCAGCAGCTTACTAGCGGGATATTACAATGAGCAGTTCTTC.

The chain recombines TRBV15 with TRBJ2-4, with TRBD2 identical over 8 bases. V trimming: 5 bases; J trimming: 6 bases; junction bases outside the gene matches: 6. CDR1 and CDR2 from the germline V gene are LNHNV and YYDKDF (reference sequence). The CDR3 runs to 14 residues. Here the CDR3 DNA reads TGTGCCACCAGCGAGGGACTAGATTTAAACATTCAGTACTTC. Translating gives CATSEGLDLNIQYF.

V usage is TRBV9 and J usage is TRBJ1-4; a possible D gene is TRBD1 (5 bases). This CDR3 region has 14 residues. Germline CDR1 reads SGDLS; CDR2 reads YYNGEE. The V and J ends lost 5 bases and 8 bases respectively, with 16 bases between them. Here the CDR3 reads CASSSTGTDEKLFF. The CDR3 DNA follows: TGTGCCAGCAGTTCTACCGGGACGGACGAAAAACTGTTTTTT.

This chain joins TRBV6-1 and TRBJ1-5; 7 bases line up with TRBD1. The CDR3 has 14 residues. V was clipped by 4 bases and J by 3 bases; unmatched bases: 3. In germline, CDR1 is MNHNS, CDR2 SASEGT. CDR3 protein: CASSGTGFNQPQHF. The DNA of the CDR3 is TGTGCCAGCAGTGGGACAGGTTTCAATCAGCCCCAGCATTTT.

This chain joins TRBV27 and TRBJ2-7; 13 bases line up with TRBD2. CDR1 MNHEY and CDR2 SMNVEV come from the germline V gene (reference sequence). With 1 base clipped from V and 6 bases from J, the junction kept 9 bases outside the gene matches. CDR3 length equals 17 residues. CDR3 sequence reads: CASSLFSGLAGVSEQYF. For the CDR3, the DNA is TGTGCCAGCAGTTTATTCTCCGGACTAGCGGGAGTGAGCGAGCAGTACTTC.

This clone is a singleton in its sample. The rearrangement joins TRBV5-1 to TRBJ1-1, with 7 bases that match TRBD1. Trimming at V came to 0 bases and at J to 1 base, leaving 9 bases not matched to a gene. Germline CDR1 reads SGHRS; CDR2 reads YFSETQ. The CDR3 length is 17 residues. CDR3 protein: CASSLDASDRENTEAFF. CDR3 coding DNA: TGCGCCAGCAGCTTGGACGCATCTGACAGGGAGAACACTGAAGCTTTCTTT.

This clone occurred a few times. The rearrangement links TRBV19 to TRBJ2-7; 10 nucleotides align to TRBD2. The junction had 7 bases not matched to a gene; V was cut back by 3 bases and J by 5 bases. Germline loops: CDR1 LNHDA, CDR2 SQIVND (reference sequence). The CDR3 contains 15 residues. For the CDR3, the DNA is TGTGCCAGTAGTATGGGCGGGACTAGCGCGCACGAGCAGTACTTC. Translated, it gives CASSMGGTSAHEQYF.

The V call is TRBV11-3, the J call TRBJ2-5; 10 nucleotides match TRBD1. CDR1 is SGHNT, CDR2 YENEEA, per germline. The V gene end was trimmed by 5 bases and the J gene end by 4 bases; junction bases not matched to a gene: 10. CDR3 size: 16 residues. This CDR3 is CASSQRRDRGGETQYF. CDR3 sequence (DNA): TGTGCCAGCAGCCAACGCCGGGACAGGGGAGGAGAGACCCAGTACTTC.

The V and J genes are TRBV14 and TRBJ2-7, with TRBD1 matching over 7 bases. The CDR3 runs 14 residues. Germline lookup yields CDR1 SGHDN and CDR2 FVKESK. Trimming took 4 bases from V and 5 from J; bases not matched to a gene: 8. CDR3 protein: CASSPTGFLDEQYF. In DNA, the CDR3 is TGTGCCAGCAGCCCGACAGGGTTCCTGGACGAGCAGTACTTC.

This clone was recorded a few times. The chain joins TRBV6-5 to TRBJ2-1, with 8 bases lining up with TRBD1. From germline, CDR1 is MNHEY and CDR2 SVGAGI. This CDR3 has 12 amino acids. Trimming cost V 5 bases and J 9 bases; bases outside gene matches: 3. The chain's CDR3 is CASSAQGGEQFF. The DNA of the CDR3 is TGTGCCAGCAGTGCACAGGGGGGTGAGCAGTTCTTC.

This chain uses TRBV7-9 with TRBJ2-7; a weak D match, TRBD1 (6 bases). Germline V gene data show CDR1 as SEHNR and CDR2 as FQNEAQ (reference sequence). V dropped 4 bases and J dropped 5 bases, with 21 bases sitting between them. The CDR3 totals 16 residues. In DNA form, the CDR3 reads TGTGCCAGCAGCTCAGGTGAGAAGGACAGTAACGACGAGCAGTACTTC. Amino acid sequence: CASSSGEKDSNDEQYF.

The chain links TRBV6-6 to TRBJ1-5, with TRBD1 identical over 10 bases. V dropped 6 bases and J dropped 2; count of bases not matched to a gene: 4. This CDR3 spans 15 amino acids. Per germline, CDR1 MNHNY and CDR2 SVGAGI (reference sequence). The CDR3 loop is CASSLTGGGNQPQHF. The CDR3 DNA is TGTGCCAGCAGCCTGACAGGGGGCGGCAATCAGCCCCAGCATTTT.

CDR3 in amino acids: CARSLFWGDQETQYF. The DNA for the CDR3 is TGTGCCAGAAGCTTGTTCTGGGGGGACCAAGAGACCCAGTACTTC. J is TRBJ2-5 and V is TRBV7-5; TRBD2, the table's D call, was not compared with the DNA. TRBV7-5 is a documented pseudogene. This CDR3 is 15 amino acids long.

The V gene is TRBV29-1, the J gene TRBJ1-1; D remains ambiguous. The CDR3 is made up of 13 amino acids. Per the germline V gene, CDR1 is SQVTM and CDR2 is ANQGSEA. V was pared by 3 bases and J by 0 bases, with 8 bases between. The CDR3 DNA sequence: TGCAGCGTTGATGAACAGATGAACACTGAAGCTTTCTTT. Amino acids: CSVDEQMNTEAFF.

The DNA for the CDR3 is TGTGCCAGCAAGGACAGGGGGAACAATCAGCCCCAGCATTTT. It yields the protein CASKDRGNNQPQHF. This chain connects TRBV2 to TRBJ1-5; 10 nucleotides agree with TRBD1. With 7 bases clipped from V and 3 bases from J, the junction kept 3 bases outside the gene matches. The CDR3 runs 14 residues. Germline values: CDR1 SNHLY, CDR2 FYNNEI. Looking up the rest from reference TRBV2 and TRBJ1-5 gives the full variable domain: EPEVTQTPSHQVTQMGQEVILRCVPISNHLYFYWYRQILGQKVEFLVSFYNNEISEKSEIFDDQFSVERPDGSNFTLKIRSTKLEDSAMYFCASKDRGNNQPQHFGDGTRLSIL.

The table lists this clone with a count of one. The V and J genes are TRBV11-3 and TRBJ1-1; D is perhaps TRBD1 (6 bases). This CDR3 spans 15 amino acids. Germline assignment: CDR1 SGHNT and CDR2 YENEEA. Trimming stripped 0 bases from V and 1 base from J, with 9 bases between. The CDR3 here is CASSLDAGQNTEAFF. The CDR3 coding sequence is TGTGCCAGCAGCTTAGATGCGGGACAGAACACTGAAGCTTTCTTT.

V usage is TRBV5-6 and J usage is TRBJ2-1, with D perhaps matching TRBD2 (6 bases). The CDR3 is made up of 13 amino acids. The V gene lost 2 bases and the J gene lost 11 bases, with 14 bases spanning the gap. Germline V gene lookup returns CDR1 SGHDT and CDR2 YYEEEE. The CDR3 region is CASSLLGGGQQFF. DNA for the CDR3: TGTGCCAGCAGCTTACTGGGGGGAGGTCAGCAGTTCTTC.

The chain is built from TRBV30 and TRBJ2-1, with D hard to call. The CDR3 is 12 amino acids. Germline CDR1 and CDR2: GTSNPN and SVGIG (reference sequence). V was clipped by 0 bases and J by 7 bases, with 7 bases between them. The CDR3 DNA follows: TGTGCCTGGAGTGTACAAGTAAATGAGCAGTTCTTC. Its translation: CAWSVQVNEQFF.

The chain is built from TRBV7-9 and TRBJ1-2; the match to TRBD1 covers 10 bases. The CDR3 covers 17 residues. The V gene's germline CDR1 is SEHNR and CDR2 FQNEAQ (reference sequence). With V trimmed by 4 bases and J by 5 bases, 13 bases remained unmatched. The CDR3 coding sequence is TGTGCCAGCAGCTCCGTCAGACAGGGGGCAATGGGGTATGGCTACACCTTC. This encodes CASSSVRQGAMGYGYTF.

J is TRBJ2-7 and V is TRBV5-4; 8 bases are shared with TRBD1. This CDR3 has 17 residues. Germline V gives CDR1 SGHNT, CDR2 YYREEE (reference sequence). Trimming removed 0 bases from V and 2 bases from J; junction bases left unmatched: 10. CDR3 in DNA: TGTGCCAGCAGCTTGGAGCCAGGGGGCTACGGGGCCTACGAGCAGTACTTC. Translating gives CASSLEPGGYGAYEQYF.

The gene calls are TRBV7-3 and TRBJ1-1; no clear D gene. V lost 2 bases, J lost 1 base, and 5 bases lay in between. This CDR3 contains 13 residues. Germline V gene lookup returns CDR1 SGHTA and CDR2 FQGTGA. The CDR3 spells CASSLGANTEAFF. DNA for the CDR3: TGTGCCAGCAGCTTAGGAGCGAACACTGAAGCTTTCTTT.

The rearrangement joins TRBV2 to TRBJ2-3, with TRBD2 as a possible D gene (6 bases). This CDR3 region has 14 residues. V was clipped by 5 bases and J by 6 bases, with 15 bases between them. The germline V gene encodes CDR1 SNHLY and CDR2 FYNNEI. CDR3 region: CASSRGLRQDTQYF. The CDR3 coding sequence is TGTGCCAGCAGTCGAGGACTACGCCAGGATACGCAGTATTTT.

This chain joins TRBV2 and TRBJ2-2; no firm D call. Between the trimmed V and J ends, which lost 6 bases and 5 bases, there was a span of 4 bases. Germline V gene sequence: CDR1 SNHLY, CDR2 FYNNEI. The CDR3 consists of 11 residues. The chain's CDR3 is CASRETGELFF. As DNA, the CDR3 is TGTGCCAGCAGGGAGACCGGGGAGCTGTTTTTT.

This chain uses TRBV2 with TRBJ1-4, with D tentatively TRBD1 (6 bases). Per the germline V gene, CDR1 is SNHLY and CDR2 is FYNNEI. The V end lost 8 bases, the J end lost 15 bases, and 22 bases lay between the germline ends. The CDR3 has 13 amino acids. Written as DNA, the CDR3 is TGTGCCAGCGAGGGGACACCCGGTCTCCCAGTGTTTTTT. It translates to CASEGTPGLPVFF.